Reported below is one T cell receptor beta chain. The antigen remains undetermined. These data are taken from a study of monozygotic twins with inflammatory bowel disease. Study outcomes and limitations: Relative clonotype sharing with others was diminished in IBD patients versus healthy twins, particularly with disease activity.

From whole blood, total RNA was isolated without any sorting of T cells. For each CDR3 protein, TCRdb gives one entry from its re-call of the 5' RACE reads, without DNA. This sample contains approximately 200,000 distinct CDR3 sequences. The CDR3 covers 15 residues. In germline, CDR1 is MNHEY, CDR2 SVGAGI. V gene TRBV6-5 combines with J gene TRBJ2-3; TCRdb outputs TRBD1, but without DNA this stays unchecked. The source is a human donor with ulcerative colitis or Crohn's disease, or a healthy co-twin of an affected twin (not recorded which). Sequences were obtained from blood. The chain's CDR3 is CASSWGSPGRDTQYF.